This TCR beta chain was recorded in a study of CD8 T cells in ankylosing spondylitis. Study outcomes and limitations: CD8+ cells made up the disease-linked clones, which were relatively rare in peripheral blood. In reactive arthritis synovial fluid and blood, some motif variants had been reported before.

This clonotype was detected only a few times. Its matching antigen is unknown. Germline CDR1 reads MNHEY; CDR2 reads SVGEGT. V gave up 5 bases and J gave up 2 bases, with 15 bases separating them. The CDR3 runs 15 residues. Generation of TCR beta libraries employed quantitative 5'-RACE incorporating molecular barcodes. TCRdb used MiXCR to reprocess the 5' RACE reads, holding one entry per CDR3 protein. The table has approximately 150,000 distinct CDR3 sequences, around 8.9% seen once. Source material: blood, either unsorted or a sorted T cell fraction (not recorded which). This clonotype originated in a female donor with ankylosing spondylitis or in good health (not recorded which). V is TRBV6-2 or TRBV6-3 and J is TRBJ2-5; D is possibly TRBD1 (6 bases). This CDR3 reads CASSLRTDYQETQYF. The CDR3 DNA reads TGTGCCAGCAGTCTACGGACAGACTATCAAGAGACCCAGTACTTC.